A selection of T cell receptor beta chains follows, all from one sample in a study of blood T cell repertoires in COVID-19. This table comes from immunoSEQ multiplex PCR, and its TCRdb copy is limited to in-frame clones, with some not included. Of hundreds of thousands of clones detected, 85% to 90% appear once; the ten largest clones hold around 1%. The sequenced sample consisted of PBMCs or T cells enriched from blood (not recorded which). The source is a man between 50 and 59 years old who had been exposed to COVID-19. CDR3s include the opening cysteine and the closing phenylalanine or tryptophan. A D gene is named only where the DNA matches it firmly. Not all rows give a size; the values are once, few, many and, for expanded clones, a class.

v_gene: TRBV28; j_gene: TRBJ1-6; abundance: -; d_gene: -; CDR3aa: CASSRGQPDSPLHF; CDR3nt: TGTGCCAGCAGCCGCGGACAGCCGGATTCACCCCTCCACTTT
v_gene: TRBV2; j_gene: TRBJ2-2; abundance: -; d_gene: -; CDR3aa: CASRDQGGTGELFF; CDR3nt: TGTGCCAGCAGAGATCAGGGAGGCACCGGGGAGCTGTTTTTT
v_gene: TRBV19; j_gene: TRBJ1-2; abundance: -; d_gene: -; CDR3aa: CASSTLNYGYTF; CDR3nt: TGTGCCAGTAGTACCCTTAACTATGGCTACACCTTC
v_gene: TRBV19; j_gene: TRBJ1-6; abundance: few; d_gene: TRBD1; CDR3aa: CASSIAGTGGYNSPLHF; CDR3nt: TGTGCCAGTAGTATAGCTGGGACAGGGGGCTATAATTCACCCCTCCACTTT
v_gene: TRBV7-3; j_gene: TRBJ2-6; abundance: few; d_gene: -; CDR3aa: CASSLTRAGANVLTF; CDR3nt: TGTGCCAGCAGCTTAACACGAGCTGGGGCCAACGTCCTGACTTTC
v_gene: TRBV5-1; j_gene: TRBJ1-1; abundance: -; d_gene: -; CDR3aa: CASSLTAGSGTEAFF; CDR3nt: TGCGCCAGCAGCTTGACCGCAGGGTCGGGCACTGAAGCTTTCTTT
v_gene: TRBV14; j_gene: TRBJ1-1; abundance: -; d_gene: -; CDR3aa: CASSLNFDSEAFF; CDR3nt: TGTGCCAGCAGCCTGAATTTTGACTCTGAAGCTTTCTTT
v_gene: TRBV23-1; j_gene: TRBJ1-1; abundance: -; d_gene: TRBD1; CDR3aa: CASLLPGQWNTEAFF; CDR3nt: TGCGCCAGCCTTCTTCCGGGACAGTGGAACACTGAAGCTTTCTTT
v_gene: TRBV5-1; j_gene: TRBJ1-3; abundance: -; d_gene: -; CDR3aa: CASSLGQTTGNTIYF; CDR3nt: TGCGCCAGCAGCTTGGGACAGACAACTGGAAACACCATATATTTT
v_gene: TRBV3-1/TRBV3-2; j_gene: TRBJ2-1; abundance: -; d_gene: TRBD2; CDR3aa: CASSPLTGGANQEQFF; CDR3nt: TGTGCCAGCAGCCCCCTGACCGGGGGGGCCAATCAGGAGCAGTTCTTC
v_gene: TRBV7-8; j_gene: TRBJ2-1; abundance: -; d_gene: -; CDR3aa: CASSVRDPYNEQFF; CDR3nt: TGTGCCAGCAGCGTACGGGATCCTTACAATGAGCAGTTCTTC
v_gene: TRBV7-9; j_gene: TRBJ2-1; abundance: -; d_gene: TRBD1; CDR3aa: CASSSSRYRGQTSYNEQFF; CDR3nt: TGTGCCAGCAGCTCATCTCGATACAGGGGGCAAACCTCCTACAATGAGCAGTTCTTC
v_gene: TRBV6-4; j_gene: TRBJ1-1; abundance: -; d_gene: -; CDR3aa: CASSEALNTEAFF; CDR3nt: TGTGCCAGCAGTGAAGCCCTCAACACTGAAGCTTTCTTT
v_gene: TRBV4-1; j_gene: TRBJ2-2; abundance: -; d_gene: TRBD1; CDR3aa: CASSHWGQGGSGELFF; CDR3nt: TGCGCCAGCAGCCATTGGGGACAGGGGGGATCCGGGGAGCTGTTTTTT
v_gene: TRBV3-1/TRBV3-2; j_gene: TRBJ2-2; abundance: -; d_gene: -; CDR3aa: CASSRGQVGELFF; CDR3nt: TGTGCCAGCAGCCGGGGGCAGGTCGGGGAGCTGTTTTTT
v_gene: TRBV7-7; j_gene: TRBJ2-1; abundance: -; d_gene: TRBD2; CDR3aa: CASSVSGGPYNEQFF; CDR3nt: TGTGCTAGCAGCGTCAGCGGGGGGCCCTACAATGAGCAGTTCTTC
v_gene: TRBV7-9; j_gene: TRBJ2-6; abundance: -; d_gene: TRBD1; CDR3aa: CASSLSHSGTGGGANVLTF; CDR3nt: TGTGCCAGCAGCTTATCACACTCCGGGACAGGGGGTGGGGCCAACGTCCTGACTTTC
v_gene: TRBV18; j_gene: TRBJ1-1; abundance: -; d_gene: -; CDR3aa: CASSPSVHRVNTEAFF; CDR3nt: TGTGCCAGCTCACCATCGGTTCACAGGGTCAACACTGAAGCTTTCTTT
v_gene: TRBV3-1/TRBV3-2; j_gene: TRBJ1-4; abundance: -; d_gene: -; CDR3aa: CASSQDLGGEKLFF; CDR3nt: TGTGCCAGCAGCCAAGATCTAGGAGGAGAAAAACTGTTTTTT
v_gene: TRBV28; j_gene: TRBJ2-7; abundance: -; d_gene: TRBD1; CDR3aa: CASSLSGQGNYEQYF; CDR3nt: TGTGCCAGCAGTTTATCGGGACAGGGGAATTACGAGCAGTACTTC
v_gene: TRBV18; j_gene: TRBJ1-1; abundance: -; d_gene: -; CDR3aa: CASSPRDPLNTEAFF; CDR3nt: TGTGCCAGCTCACCGAGGGATCCGTTGAACACTGAAGCTTTCTTT
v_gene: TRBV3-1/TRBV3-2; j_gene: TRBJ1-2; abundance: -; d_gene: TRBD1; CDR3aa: CASSQDATGDGYTF; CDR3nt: TGTGCCAGCAGCCAAGATGCGACAGGGGATGGCTACACCTTC
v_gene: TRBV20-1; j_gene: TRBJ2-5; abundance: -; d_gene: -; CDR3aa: CSATLSGVKYF; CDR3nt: TGCAGTGCCACCCTCTCCGGGGTCAAGTACTTC
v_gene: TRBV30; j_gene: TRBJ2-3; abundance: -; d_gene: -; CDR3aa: CAWSGGTPDTQYF; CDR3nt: TGTGCCTGGAGCGGGGGTACTCCAGATACGCAGTATTTT
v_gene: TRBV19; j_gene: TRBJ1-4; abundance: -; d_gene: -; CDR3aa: CASSYSRGTRGEKLFF; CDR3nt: TGTGCCAGTAGTTACTCTCGAGGGACAAGAGGTGAAAAACTGTTTTTT
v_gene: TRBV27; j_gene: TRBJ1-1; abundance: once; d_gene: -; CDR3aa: CASRWGGENTEAFF; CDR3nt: TGTGCCAGCAGGTGGGGGGGGGAGAACACTGAAGCTTTCTTT
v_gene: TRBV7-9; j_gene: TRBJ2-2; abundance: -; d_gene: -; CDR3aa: CASSLGDTGELFF; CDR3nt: TGTGCCAGCAGCTTAGGAGATACCGGGGAGCTGTTTTTT
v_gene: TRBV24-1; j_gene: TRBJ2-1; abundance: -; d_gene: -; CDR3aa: CATSDPHYNEQFF; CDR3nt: TGTGCCACCAGTGATCCCCATTACAATGAGCAGTTCTTC
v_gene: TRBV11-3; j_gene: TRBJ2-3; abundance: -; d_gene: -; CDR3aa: CASSLVEGMDTQYF; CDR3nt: TGTGCCAGCAGCTTAGTTGAGGGTATGGATACGCAGTATTTT
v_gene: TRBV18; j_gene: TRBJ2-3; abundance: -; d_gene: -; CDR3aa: CASSPLQGRTDTQYF; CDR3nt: TGTGCCAGCTCACCATTGCAGGGGCGCACAGATACGCAGTATTTT
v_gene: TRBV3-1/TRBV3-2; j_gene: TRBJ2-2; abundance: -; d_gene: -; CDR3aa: CASSQGEGELFF; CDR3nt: TGTGCCAGCAGCCAAGGGGAGGGGGAGCTGTTTTTT
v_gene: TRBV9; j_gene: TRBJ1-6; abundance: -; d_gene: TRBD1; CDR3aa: CASSVDRGYNSPLHF; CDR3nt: TGTGCCAGCAGCGTCGACAGGGGCTATAATTCACCCCTCCACTTT
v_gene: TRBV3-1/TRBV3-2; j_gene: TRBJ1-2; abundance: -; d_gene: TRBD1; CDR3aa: CASSQPGTGGGYTF; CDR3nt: TGTGCCAGCAGCCAACCAGGGACAGGTGGCGGCTACACCTTC
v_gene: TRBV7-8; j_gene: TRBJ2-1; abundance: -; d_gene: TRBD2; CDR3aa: CASRQRTSGKPYNEQFF; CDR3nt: TGTGCCAGCAGACAACGGACTAGCGGGAAGCCCTACAATGAGCAGTTCTTC
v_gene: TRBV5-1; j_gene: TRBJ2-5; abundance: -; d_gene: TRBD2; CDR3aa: CASSLGLAGDQVTQYF; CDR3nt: TGCGCCAGCAGCTTGGGACTAGCGGGGGACCAAGTGACCCAGTACTTC
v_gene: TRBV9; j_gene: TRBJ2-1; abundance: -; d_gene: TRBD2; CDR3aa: CASGTGGFNEQFF; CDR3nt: TGTGCCAGCGGCACGGGGGGTTTCAATGAGCAGTTCTTC
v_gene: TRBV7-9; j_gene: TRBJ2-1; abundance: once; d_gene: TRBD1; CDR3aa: CASSFTGVRNEQFF; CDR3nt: TGTGCCAGCAGCTTTACAGGGGTTCGGAATGAGCAGTTCTTC